This record covers a single TCR beta chain. CDR3 length equals 19 residues. V shed 0 bases and J 0 bases; nucleotides not matched to a gene: 8. Germline lookup yields CDR1 LNHDA and CDR2 SQIVND (reference sequence). As handled by the study authors: Reference gene primer amplification gave nucleated cell count estimates. Generated by immunoSEQ multiplex PCR, the TCRdb table keeps only in-frame clones and is missing some. From that table come the V and J calls and clone size; the DNA was used to work out D and trimming. The data hold 200,000 or so clones, with 65% to 85% observed a single time. This sample is part of a study of blood T cell repertoires in COVID-19. Study details: Specimens from acute and convalescent COVID-19 originated in the United States, Italy and Spain. T cells, B-cell-depleted T cells, or PBMCs supplied cDNA or gDNA.

Sequencing was done on a sample of peripheral blood. This TCR was recovered from a woman aged 30 to 39 with acute or convalescent COVID-19. The V and J genes are TRBV19 and TRBJ2-3; the match to TRBD2 covers 11 bases. The CDR3 bases are TGTGCCAGTAGTATAGATACTCTGGGACTAGCGGCTAGCACAGATACGCAGTATTTT. Translation gives CASSIDTLGLAASTDTQYF.